Listed here is a single T cell receptor (beta chain). Its antigen is not known. The V gene lost 4 bases and the J gene lost 0 bases, with 10 bases spanning the gap. The CDR3 loop spans 15 amino acids. Germline V gene data show CDR1 as KGHSH and CDR2 as LQKENI. Generated by immunoSEQ multiplex PCR, the TCRdb table keeps only in-frame clones and is missing some. This table has fewer than 45,000 clones, 80% to 90% appearing once. These data belong to a study of OX40 agonist ivuxolimab in advanced cancers. Study-wide context: Among those enrolled, mean age was around 60 years (range about 23 to 79) and about 82% were male. Participants could have had prior anti-PD-1, anti-PD-L1 or anti-CTLA-4 therapy, and 40% had some.

Study-level findings and limits: Mean expanded clone counts were higher in CD8+ than CD4+ T cells.

This specimen was CD4+ or CD8+ T cells sorted from blood, taken in a trial of the OX40 agonist ivuxolimab. The chain recombines TRBV18 with TRBJ1-5, with D unresolved. The sequence was collected from an adult with an advanced solid tumor such as melanoma, head and neck, liver or kidney cancer. Here the CDR3 reads CASSRSDGSNQPQHF. DNA for the CDR3: TGTGCCAGCTCACGTTCGGACGGTAGCAATCAGCCCCAGCATTTT.